These 6 T cell receptor beta chains came from one sample sequenced in a study of identical twins. Each CDR3 protein is one row after TCRdb ran MiXCR on the 5' RACE reads. The sample contains approximately 590,000 distinct CDR3 sequences, more than 9% of which appear only once. The sample was also reused in another study, on yellow fever vaccine responses in identical twins.

Sequenced input: PBMCs. Every receptor here comes from a woman aged 18-29 years in good health.

In this sample, this clonotype turned up many times. The rearrangement uses TRBV12-3 or TRBV12-4 and TRBJ1-4; a possible D gene is TRBD1 (6 bases). The V end lost 5 bases, the J end lost 4 bases, and 20 bases lay between the germline ends. The CDR3 contains 17 residues. CDR3 sequence (DNA): TGTGCCAGCAGTCCCGGGCCCCTTGGACAGAATAATGAAAAACTGTTTTTT. Residues: CASSPGPLGQNNEKLFF.

This clonotype was picked up a small number of times. This chain connects TRBV28 to TRBJ2-7; 9 nucleotides match TRBD1. CDR1 MDHEN and CDR2 SYDVKM come from the germline V gene. J gave up 3 bases and V 6 bases, and 6 bases lay outside the gene matches. CDR3 length: 14 amino acids. The CDR3 region has the DNA TGTGCCAGCAGGGGGACAGGGAGTCTCTACGAGCAGTACTTC. Protein sequence: CASRGTGSLYEQYF.

The chain combines TRBV30 with TRBJ2-1; tentative D call: TRBD2 (5 bases). V lost 3 bases and J lost 9, with 12 bases in between. CDR1 is GTSNPN, CDR2 SVGIG, per germline (reference sequence). CDR3 length equals 12 residues. The CDR3 loop reads CAWRWVSGEQFF. CDR3 DNA: TGTGCCTGGAGATGGGTGAGCGGTGAGCAGTTCTTC. Variable domain in full (rest from reference TRBV30 and TRBJ2-1): SQTIHQWPATLVQPVGSPLSLECTVEGTSNPNLYWYRQAAGRGLQLLFYSVGIGQISSEVPQNLSASRPQDRQFILSSKKLLLSDSGFYLCAWRWVSGEQFFGPGTRLTVL.

The sample holds a few counts of this clonotype. The genes are TRBV28 and TRBJ2-7; possible D gene TRBD2, 7 bases. The CDR3 totals 13 residues. The germline gives CDR1 MDHEN, CDR2 SYDVKM. V dropped 8 bases and J dropped 3 bases, with 14 bases sitting between them. CDR3: CASGGGANYEQYF. The DNA for the CDR3 is TGTGCCAGCGGGGGGGGGGCCAACTACGAGCAGTACTTC.

CDR3 in amino acids: CASSPETSSSYEQYF. In DNA, the CDR3 is TGTGCCAGCAGCCCCGAGACATCTAGCTCCTACGAGCAGTACTTC. This rearrangement joins TRBV3-1 to TRBJ2-7; no clear D gene. V was shortened by 4 bases and J by 0 bases, with 13 bases between the two germline ends. Germline V gene lookup returns CDR1 LGHDT and CDR2 YNNKEL (reference sequence). The CDR3 has 15 residues.

This clonotype was picked up many times. The CDR3 DNA reads TGCGCCAGCAGCTTTAATACAGGCCGCTCCTACGAGCAGTACTTC. It is translated as CASSFNTGRSYEQYF. This chain connects TRBV5-1 to TRBJ2-7; D perhaps matches TRBD1 (5 bases). CDR3 length: 15 residues. V lost 2 bases to trimming and J lost 0 bases, with 12 bases between them. Germline V gene lookup returns CDR1 SGHRS and CDR2 YFSETQ. The whole variable domain, filled in from reference TRBV5-1 and TRBJ2-7, reads KAGVTQTPRYLIKTRGQQVTLSCSPISGHRSVSWYQQTPGQGLQFLFEYFSETQRNKGNFPGRFSGRQFSNSRSEMNVSTLELGDSALYLCASSFNTGRSYEQYFGPGTRLTVT.